The T cell receptor (beta chain) under discussion was sequenced for a study of early T cells in non-severe SARS-CoV-2 infection. Overall study: From unsorted whole blood, bulk RNA was sequenced, and the chains remained unpaired.

Study conclusions and caveats: VDJdb matching favored anti-spike CD8 responses, missing private and CD4 specificities.

This clonotype has more than one count but fewer than ten. The target antigen is unknown. The TCR library protocol attached unique molecular identifiers to the individual cDNA molecules. TCRdb processed the 5' RACE reads anew with MiXCR; each CDR3 protein has one entry. This table has 52,000 or so distinct CDR3 sequences, about an eighth appearing once. CDR1 and CDR2 (germline): MNHNS, SASEGT. There are 14 residues in the CDR3. Trimming took 0 bases from V and 2 from J; bases not matched to a gene: 0. The TCR comes from an adult who was a healthcare worker with PCR-confirmed SARS-CoV-2 infection or an uninfected control (not recorded which). This chain links TRBV6-1 with TRBJ2-5; 7 nucleotides agree with TRBD2. Material for sequencing was whole blood. The CDR3 sequence: CASSEAGGQETQYF. In nucleotides, the CDR3 is TGTGCCAGCAGTGAAGCGGGGGGGCAAGAGACCCAGTACTTC.